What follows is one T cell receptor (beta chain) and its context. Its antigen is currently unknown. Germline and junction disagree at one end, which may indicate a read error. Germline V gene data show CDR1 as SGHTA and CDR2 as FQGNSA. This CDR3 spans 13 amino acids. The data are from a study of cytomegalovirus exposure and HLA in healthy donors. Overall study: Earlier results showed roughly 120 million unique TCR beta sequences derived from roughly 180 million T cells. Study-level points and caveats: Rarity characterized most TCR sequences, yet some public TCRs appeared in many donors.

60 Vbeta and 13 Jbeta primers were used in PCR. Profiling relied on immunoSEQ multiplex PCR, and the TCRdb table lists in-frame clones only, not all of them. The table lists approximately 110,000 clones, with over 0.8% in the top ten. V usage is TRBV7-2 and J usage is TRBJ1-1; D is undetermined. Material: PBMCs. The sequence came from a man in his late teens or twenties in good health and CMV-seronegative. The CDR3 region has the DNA TGTGCCAGCAGCCCGCGGATGAACACTGAAGCTTTCTTC. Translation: CASSPRMNTEAFF.